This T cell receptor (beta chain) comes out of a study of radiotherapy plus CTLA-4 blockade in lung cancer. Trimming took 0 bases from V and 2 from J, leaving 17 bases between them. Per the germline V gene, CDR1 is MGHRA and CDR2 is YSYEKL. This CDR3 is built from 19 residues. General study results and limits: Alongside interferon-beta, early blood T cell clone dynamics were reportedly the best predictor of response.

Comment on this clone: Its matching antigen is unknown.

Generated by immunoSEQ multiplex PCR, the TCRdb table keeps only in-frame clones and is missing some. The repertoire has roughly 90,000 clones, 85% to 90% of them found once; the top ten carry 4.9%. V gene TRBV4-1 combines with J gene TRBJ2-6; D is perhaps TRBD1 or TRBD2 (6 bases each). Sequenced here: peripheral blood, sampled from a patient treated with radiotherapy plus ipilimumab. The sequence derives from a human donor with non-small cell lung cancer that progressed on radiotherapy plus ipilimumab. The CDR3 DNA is TGCGCCAGCAGCCAAGAAACACAGGGAGGTATGGCTGGGGCCAACGTCCTGACTTTC. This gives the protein CASSQETQGGMAGANVLTF.